This T cell receptor beta chain comes out of a study of CD8+ T cells in alopecia areata. Study-wide points: Tofacitinib produced a significant decrease in scalp clonality and in expanded CD8+ clones among the top 100.

Extracted from the samples, RNA was reverse transcribed into cDNA to serve as the sequencing template. Clones were sequenced by immunoSEQ multiplex PCR, and TCRdb holds only the in-frame ones, with some missing. The data contain over 150,000 clones, under 60% of them singletons. This clone was found many times. The antigen remains undetermined. As for treatment: oral pan-JAK inhibitor, 5-10 mg twice daily. V was shortened by 3 bases and J by 2 bases, with 18 bases between the two germline ends. This CDR3 comprises 17 residues. The receptor was derived from a human donor with alopecia areata. The rearrangement joins TRBV5-7 to TRBJ1-5; no definite D call. Being an ORF, TRBV5-7 has a function that is uncertain. The sequencing here drew on CD8+ T cells sorted from blood, taken at week 24, from a patient treated with tofacitinib. Here the CDR3 reads CASSSILPLGGNQPQHF. The CDR3 coding sequence is TGTGCCAGCAGCTCCATTCTTCCTCTTGGGGGCAATCAGCCCCAGCATTTT.